This TCR beta chain was retrieved from a study of Graves' ophthalmopathy and Graves' hyperthyroidism. Overall study context: Samples of peripheral blood were obtained at initial diagnosis, prior to treatment of any kind.

Looked up from germline, CDR1 is SGHVS and CDR2 is FQNEAQ. The CDR3 runs 13 residues. V was trimmed by 7 bases and J by 4 bases, leaving 13 bases between them. Regarding the study as a whole: A classifier, a 13-signature model, separated ophthalmopathy from stable hyperthyroidism with roughly 86% sensitivity and around 83% specificity. Most thyroid-expanded clonotypes exceeding 0.001 frequency were also found in blood.

Turning to this clonotype: Its target is unknown.

Researchers took RNA transcripts and amplified TCR beta CDR3 regions from them. HTBI primers were used in a first-round RT-PCR, which preceded a second-round multiplex PCR. MiXCR was run by TCRdb on the multiplex PCR reads, yielding one entry per CDR3 protein. The data show hundreds of thousands of distinct CDR3 sequences, just over 40% seen once. The clonotype originates from an adult man with Graves' ophthalmopathy. The chain uses TRBV7-8 and TRBJ1-2; D not certain. Source material: peripheral blood. CDR3 protein: CASTATEGYGYTF. For the CDR3, the DNA is TGTGCCAGCACCGCGACGGAGGGCTATGGCTACACCTTC.